The 21 T cell receptor beta chains below come from one sample, sequenced in a study of CD8+ T cells in alopecia areata. As to treatment: oral pan-JAK inhibitor, 5-10 mg twice daily. Sequencing templates came from extracted RNA that was reverse transcribed into cDNA. Only in-frame clones appear in the TCRdb table, and some are missing; sequencing was by immunoSEQ multiplex PCR. The sample includes roughly 210,000 clones, approximately 47% of them seen just once. This specimen consisted of CD4+ T cells sorted from blood, obtained at approximately week 37, from a patient treated with tofacitinib. These TCRs come from a human donor with alopecia areata.

CDR3 in DNA: TGCGCCAGCAGCATGGGGTTCCGCGGGAACCTATTAAGCACAGATACGCAGTATTTT. It translates to CASSMGFRGNLLSTDTQYF. This chain links TRBV5-1 with TRBJ2-3, with D possibly TRBD2 on 6 matching bases. V shed 4 bases and J shed 0 bases, with 24 bases lying between them. The CDR3 totals 19 residues. Germline loops: CDR1 SGHRS, CDR2 YFSETQ.

This clone came up a few times. The chain carries TRBV7-9 and TRBJ2-7; the D gene is possibly TRBD1 (6 bases). CDR1 and CDR2 (germline): SEHNR, FQNEAQ (reference sequence). CDR3 length: 15 amino acids. Trimming took 5 bases from V and 1 from J, leaving 15 bases between them. CDR3 sequence: CASSLSDRGSYEQYF. The CDR3 DNA reads TGTGCCAGCAGCCTGTCGGACAGAGGATCCTACGAGCAGTACTTC.

This chain joins TRBV6-1 and TRBJ2-2, with D perhaps TRBD2 (5 bases). V dropped 2 bases and J dropped 2 bases, with 12 bases sitting between them. In germline, CDR1 is MNHNS, CDR2 SASEGT. There are 16 residues in the CDR3. The chain's CDR3 is CASSEIAGFNTGELFF. The CDR3 DNA follows: TGTGCCAGCAGTGAAATCGCGGGCTTCAACACCGGGGAGCTGTTTTTT.

The chain has TRBV10-3 and TRBJ2-1; a possible D gene is TRBD2 (7 bases). Trimming left V 6 bases short and J 9 bases short, with 24 bases between. CDR1 is ENHRY, CDR2 SYGVKD, per germline. The CDR3 runs to 16 residues. The CDR3 region is CAISRRSGGQNGEQFF. The CDR3 nucleotides are TGTGCCATCAGCCGAAGGTCCGGGGGGCAAAATGGTGAGCAGTTCTTC.

This clone has more than one count but fewer than ten. The chain uses TRBV9 and TRBJ2-6; 9 nucleotides agree with TRBD1. V was clipped by 9 bases and J by 4 bases; unmatched bases: 5. There are 14 residues in the CDR3. Germline V gene sequence: CDR1 SGDLS, CDR2 YYNGEE. The CDR3 DNA follows: TGTGCCACGGGACAGGGTTCCGGGGCCAACGTCCTGACTTTC. Its translation is CATGQGSGANVLTF.

The V gene is TRBV30, the J gene TRBJ1-5; D call uncertain. Germline V lookup: CDR1 GTSNPN, CDR2 SVGIG (reference sequence). Trimming pared 6 bases from V and 0 bases from J, leaving 9 bases between. This CDR3 spans 13 amino acids. The CDR3 spells CACGTNSNQPQHF. The CDR3 DNA sequence: TGTGCCTGTGGCACAAATAGCAATCAGCCCCAGCATTTT. Complete variable domain (other parts from reference TRBV30 and TRBJ1-5): SQTIHQWPATLVQPVGSPLSLECTVEGTSNPNLYWYRQAAGRGLQLLFYSVGIGQISSEVPQNLSASRPQDRQFILSSKKLLLSDSGFYLCACGTNSNQPQHFGDGTRLSIL.

The chain carries TRBV20-1 and TRBJ2-1; D is undetermined. The CDR3 loop spans 10 amino acids. Per the germline V gene, CDR1 is DFQATT and CDR2 is SNEGSKA (reference sequence). Trimming removed 3 bases from V and 9 bases from J, with 6 bases in between. CDR3 region: CSASDREQFF. As DNA, the CDR3 is TGCAGTGCTAGTGATCGTGAGCAGTTCTTC.

The CDR3 DNA reads TGTGCCAGCAGCCAAGGACAGTACAGGAATCAGCCCCAGCATTTT. It encodes CASSQGQYRNQPQHF. The rearrangement joins TRBV5-6 to TRBJ1-5; perhaps TRBD1 as D (6 bases). Deletions cut 4 bases from V and 4 bases from J, with 15 bases between. CDR1 is SGHDT and CDR2 is YYEEEE in the germline V gene. The CDR3 is made up of 15 amino acids. Full variable domain (outside the CDR3, taken from reference TRBV5-6 and TRBJ1-5): DAGVTQSPTHLIKTRGQQVTLRCSPKSGHDTVSWYQQALGQGPQFIFQYYEEEERQRGNFPDRFSGHQFPNYSSELNVNALLLGDSALYLCASSQGQYRNQPQHFGDGTRLSIL.

This clone was detected only a few times. The V call is TRBV7-9, the J call TRBJ2-3; possibly TRBD1 for D (6 bases). Germline V gene data show CDR1 as SEHNR and CDR2 as FQNEAQ (reference sequence). The V end lost 5 bases, the J end lost 4 bases, and 13 bases lay between the germline ends. The CDR3 spans 14 residues. CDR3 in amino acids: CASSPGQTSDTQYF. The DNA for the CDR3 is TGTGCCAGCAGCCCTGGACAGACGTCAGATACGCAGTATTTT.

The V and J genes are TRBV30 and TRBJ1-2; TRBD1 matches 9 bases. Trimming removed 1 base from V and 7 bases from J; junction bases left unmatched: 7. The CDR3 length is 14 residues. CDR1 GTSNPN and CDR2 SVGIG come from the germline V gene (reference sequence). In DNA, the CDR3 is TGTGCCTGGAGTGCTGGGACAGGGCCCCCTGGCTACACCTTC. Translating gives CAWSAGTGPPGYTF. The entire variable domain, with the rest obtained from reference TRBV30 and TRBJ1-2, is as follows: SQTIHQWPATLVQPVGSPLSLECTVEGTSNPNLYWYRQAAGRGLQLLFYSVGIGQISSEVPQNLSASRPQDRQFILSSKKLLLSDSGFYLCAWSAGTGPPGYTFGSGTRLTVV.

This rearrangement joins TRBV7-2 to TRBJ2-3; 8 nucleotides align to TRBD2. V was pared by 0 bases and J by 1 base, with 3 bases of the junction left unmatched. This CDR3 spans 16 amino acids. Germline CDR1 SGHTA, CDR2 FQGNSA. The chain's CDR3 is CASSLALADGTDTQYF. CDR3 DNA sequence: TGTGCCAGCAGCTTAGCACTAGCGGACGGCACAGATACGCAGTATTTT. The full variable domain, in which reference TRBV7-2 and TRBJ2-3 provide the parts outside the CDR3, is GAGVSQSPSNKVTEKGKDVELRCDPISGHTALYWYRQSLGQGLEFLIYFQGNSAPDKSGLPSDRFSAERTGGSVSTLTIQRTQQEDSAVYLCASSLALADGTDTQYFGPGTRLTVL.

The V gene is TRBV2, the J gene TRBJ2-1; a possible D gene is TRBD2 (6 bases). This CDR3 has 15 residues. Germline V lookup: CDR1 SNHLY, CDR2 FYNNEI. Trimming cost V 6 bases and J 6 bases, with 18 bases left between them. The CDR3 sequence is CASRVMGLEGNEQFF. The CDR3, as DNA: TGTGCCAGCAGGGTAATGGGACTGGAGGGCAATGAGCAGTTCTTC.

This clone has more than one count but fewer than ten. In DNA, the CDR3 is TGTGCCAGCAGTGAAGGGGCGTACTATGGCTACACCTTC. Protein: CASSEGAYYGYTF. The rearrangement uses TRBV25-1 and TRBJ1-2, with a possible D match to TRBD1 (5 bases). V lost 2 bases to trimming and J lost 3 bases, with 7 bases between them. Germline CDR1 and CDR2: MGHDK and SYGVNS. The CDR3 contains 13 residues.

This clone was observed a few times. The chain uses TRBV29-1 and TRBJ1-5; 8 bases align to TRBD1. In germline, CDR1 is SQVTM, CDR2 ANQGSEA. This CDR3 is built from 14 residues. The junction had 10 bases not matched to a gene; V was cut back by 6 bases and J by 6 bases. CDR3 residues: CSVGQGGDTQPQHF. The CDR3 region has the DNA TGCAGCGTAGGACAGGGAGGGGATACTCAGCCCCAGCATTTT.

V and J are TRBV6-1 and TRBJ1-5; no firm D call. The V gene lost 0 bases and the J gene lost 2 bases, with 11 bases spanning the gap. The CDR3 length is 16 residues. Looked up from germline, CDR1 is MNHNS and CDR2 is SASEGT. This CDR3 is CASSEAFGSGNQPQHF. Here the CDR3 DNA reads TGTGCCAGCAGTGAAGCGTTCGGGTCGGGCAATCAGCCCCAGCATTTT.

Turning to this clone: Additional DNA sequences in this sample encode the identical CDR3. This sequence joins TRBV29-1 and TRBJ2-1; perhaps TRBD1 as D (6 bases). CDR1 and CDR2 from the germline V gene are SQVTM and ANQGSEA. This CDR3 comprises 14 residues. Between the trimmed V and J ends, which lost 6 bases and 2 bases, there was a span of 14 bases. CDR3 DNA: TGCAGCGTGAGGGCAGGGGCTACCTACAATGAGCAGTTCTTC. Protein: CSVRAGATYNEQFF.

Details on this clone: At the DNA level, this CDR3 is encoded by other sequences in the same sample as well. The chain joins TRBV11-2 to TRBJ2-1; D unclear. In germline, CDR1 is SGHAT, CDR2 FQNNGV. V lost 1 base to trimming and J lost 4 bases, with 2 bases between them. The CDR3 extends over 12 amino acids. CDR3 nucleotide sequence: TGTGCCAGCAGCTTAGGGTACAATGAGCAGTTCTTC. It codes for CASSLGYNEQFF.

There are a few counts of this clone. The genes are TRBV14 and TRBJ2-7; the match to TRBD1 covers 10 bases. This CDR3 region has 14 residues. The germline gives CDR1 SGHDN, CDR2 FVKESK. Unmatched junction bases numbered 5, after V lost 4 bases and J lost 5 bases. The CDR3 here is CASSPGTGVHEQYF. DNA for the CDR3: TGTGCCAGCAGCCCCGGGACAGGGGTCCACGAGCAGTACTTC. Full variable domain (outside the CDR3, taken from reference TRBV14 and TRBJ2-7): EAGVTQFPSHSVIEKGQTVTLRCDPISGHDNLYWYRRVMGKEIKFLLHFVKESKQDESGMPNNRFLAERTGGTYSTLKVQPAELEDSGVYFCASSPGTGVHEQYFGPGTRLTVT.

This clone has more than one count but fewer than ten. The V gene is TRBV29-1, the J gene TRBJ2-1, with TRBD1 as a possible D gene (6 bases). CDR1 SQVTM and CDR2 ANQGSEA come from the germline V gene. The CDR3 consists of 12 residues. This chain's CDR3 is CSASGVNNEQFF. CDR3 bases: TGCAGTGCTTCAGGGGTGAACAATGAGCAGTTCTTC.

The rearrangement links TRBV19 to TRBJ2-5; 8 bases match TRBD1. Germline V gives CDR1 LNHDA, CDR2 SQIVND (reference sequence). CDR3 length equals 14 residues. Losses at the gene ends were 3 bases for V and 2 bases for J; bases not matched to a gene: 2. The CDR3 coding sequence is TGTGCCAGTAGTATTGGGACAGGTCAAGAGACCCAGTACTTC. Translating gives CASSIGTGQETQYF.

V usage is TRBV23-1 and J usage is TRBJ1-5, with D possibly TRBD1 on 5 matching bases. TRBV23-1 is identified as an open reading frame with a role that is uncertain. The CDR3 loop spans 19 amino acids. V shed 4 bases and J shed 3 bases, with 25 bases lying between them. CDR3 sequence reads: CASSPSPWTKGYDNQPQHF. DNA for the CDR3: TGCGCCAGCAGTCCCAGCCCTTGGACAAAGGGATACGACAATCAGCCCCAGCATTTT.